Sequencing of this TCR beta chain was carried out in a study of graft-versus-host responses after intestinal transplantation (TCRdb year 2021). About the full investigation: Recipients received multivisceral, liver-intestinal, or isolated intestinal transplants. Every recipient was given anti-thymocyte globulin induction, followed by 2 to 3 years of maintenance tacrolimus and steroids. Graft-versus-host and host-versus-graft alloreactive T cell clones were tracked in the graft, circulation and bone marrow after intestinal transplantation using bulk TCR-beta CDR3 sequencing. Alloreactive clones were identified by sequencing pre-transplant mixed lymphocyte reaction products and comparing them with unstimulated pre-transplant donor and recipient T cells. The cohort enrolled some 23 intestinal transplant recipients including one retransplant, and a few patients lacking pretransplant specimens were excluded. A peak of at least 4% donor T cells among recipient peripheral blood mononuclear cells was the definition used for donor T cell macrochimerism. Rather than going through the commercial service, samples from a few later patients were sequenced in-house on an Illumina MiSeq and processed with MiXCR.

About this clone: Its antigen has not been determined. Base-call qualities are not available, and no considerably larger clone is one nucleotide away.

The time point label corresponds to: cells obtained before transplantation from donor or recipient. CD3+CD4+ and CD3+CD8+ populations were FACS-sorted from unstimulated pre-transplant donor and recipient cells taken from spleen or lymph nodes. Libraries were prepared through the immunoSEQ multiplex PCR assay. For most patients, genomic DNA was isolated using the Qiagen DNeasy Blood and Tissue Kit and was shipped frozen to Adaptive Biotechnologies for TCR sequencing. For most patients, genomic DNA was subjected to high-throughput TCR-beta CDR3 sequencing by Adaptive Biotechnologies. From the authors' description of their analysis: Adaptive's ImmunoSEQ software was the source of the TCR sequencing data for 15 to 20 patients, while three other patients were processed with MiXCR and VDJtools. To correct CD4 versus CD8 sorting errors, sequences present in both subsets at a frequency ratio below 5:1 were removed. CDR3 nucleotide sequences shared between donor and recipient were removed because the origin of such sequences could not be assigned. To count as alloreactive, a clone needed at least 2-fold expansion over unstimulated cells and a minimum CFSE-low frequency of 0.002% (template counts) or 0.001% (read counts). Clones detected in sequenced pre-transplant spleen, lymph node, or MLR CFSE-low populations of the donor or recipient were defined as mappable. The cumulative frequency of alloreactive clones was calculated as a percentage of all sequences, weighted by copy number. The clones in this table, taken by TCRdb from immuneACCESS, are in-frame only. Not every clone is retained; where verified, under half of the shortfall comes from an unresolved V gene, and the cause of the rest is unknown. V, J and clone size reflect that table, while D and trimming were determined from the DNA. The sample yields 65,000 to 90,000 clones; 85% to 95% were counted once. Clones ranked in the top ten supply around 0.44% of the sample.

The germline V end is reduced by 2 bases and the J end by 2 bases; junction bases left unmatched: 3. The CDR3 sequence holds 16 residues, the cysteine and phenylalanine included. The sequence is cut down to CDR3 DNA, 48 bases in frame from base 1. The germline V gene sets CDR1 to SGHVS and CDR2 to FQNEAQ. Study-wide findings and limitations: Early after transplant, peak levels of circulating GvH clones were associated with declines in HvG clones. Conclusions were limited by the relatively low number and heterogeneity of intestinal transplant patients. In the allografts of patients with donor T cell macrochimerism, GvH to HvG T cell clonal ratios were high. GvH clones were found in recipient bone marrow, and some of the GvH clones appeared earlier in ileal mucosa or blood, which is consistent with an intestinal mucosal origin.

In this chain, TRBV7-8 is recombined with TRBJ2-5; 12 central bases correspond to TRBD2. This specimen consisted of unstimulated CD8+ T cells sorted from spleen or lymph node cells, obtained before transplant. This receptor was identified in a human donor who was the organ donor for an intestinal transplant. The sequenced DNA is TGTGCCAGCAGCTTACTAGGACTAGCGGGACAAGAGACCCAGTACTTC. This gives the protein CASSLLGLAGQETQYF.